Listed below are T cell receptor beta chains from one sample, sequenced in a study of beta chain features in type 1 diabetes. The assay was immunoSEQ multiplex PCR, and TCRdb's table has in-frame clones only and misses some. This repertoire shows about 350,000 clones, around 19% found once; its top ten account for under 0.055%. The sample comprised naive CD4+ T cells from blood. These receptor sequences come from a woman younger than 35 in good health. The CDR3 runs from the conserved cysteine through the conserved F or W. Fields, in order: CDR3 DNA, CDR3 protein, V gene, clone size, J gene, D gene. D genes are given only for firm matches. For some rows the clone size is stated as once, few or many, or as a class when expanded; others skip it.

TGCGCCAGCAGCCTGGCGGGACAGTCCTCCTACAATGAGCAGTTCTTC | CASSLAGQSSYNEQFF | TRBV5-1 | . | TRBJ2-1 | .
TGCGCCAGCAGCTCGGGACTAGCGGCGGATACGCAGTATTTT | CASSSGLAADTQYF | TRBV5-1 | few | TRBJ2-3 | TRBD2
TGTGCCAGCAGTGAAGGGACAGGGCGTTTGGGGAACACTGAAGCTTTCTTT | CASSEGTGRLGNTEAFF | TRBV27 | few | TRBJ1-1 | TRBD1
TGTGCCTGGGCTGCAGGGGCGCGGGAGACCCAGTACTTC | CAWAAGARETQYF | TRBV30 | . | TRBJ2-5 | .
TGCAGCGTTGGAGGGAGTCCCCAAGAGACCCAGTACTTC | CSVGGSPQETQYF | TRBV29-1 | few | TRBJ2-5 | .
TGTGCCTGCAGACGGACGACGGGAGGCAATCAGCCCCAGCATTTT | CACRRTTGGNQPQHF | TRBV30 | . | TRBJ1-5 | .
TGTGCCAGCAAATTCGACTTTTCCTACGAGCAGTACTTC | CASKFDFSYEQYF | TRBV5-4 | few | TRBJ2-7 | .
TGTGCCTGGAGTGTGATGGAGGGGACTGAAGCTTTCTTT | CAWSVMEGTEAFF | TRBV30 | few | TRBJ1-1 | .
TGTGCCAGCAGCGTACGGGGTAGCGGGGGGGCCAGATCCTACAATGAGCAGTTCTTC | CASSVRGSGGARSYNEQFF | TRBV9 | . | TRBJ2-1 | TRBD2
TGTGCCAGTAGCGGAGCGGGGGGAGAGACCCAGTACTTC | CASSGAGGETQYF | TRBV7-8 | . | TRBJ2-5 | TRBD2
TGTGCCAGCACGTCGGACAGCGTCCTACCCTATGGCTACACCTTC | CASTSDSVLPYGYTF | TRBV2 | . | TRBJ1-2 | .
TGCGCCAGCAGCTTGACTAGCGGGAGTGTAGATACGCAGTATTTT | CASSLTSGSVDTQYF | TRBV5-1 | . | TRBJ2-3 | TRBD2
TGTGCCAGCAGTTACGGGATGGGGAGCTACGAGCAGTACTTC | CASSYGMGSYEQYF | TRBV6-6 | . | TRBJ2-7 | .
TGTGCCACCGCGGGGGCCTTCAATCAGCCCCAGCATTTT | CATAGAFNQPQHF | TRBV2 | few | TRBJ1-5 | .
TGCAGCGTGAGAACACAGGGGGTGAACACTGAAGCTTTCTTT | CSVRTQGVNTEAFF | TRBV29-1 | few | TRBJ1-1 | TRBD1
TGTGCCATCAGTGAGTCGGGGACTAGGGGGAATGAGCAGTTCTTC | CAISESGTRGNEQFF | TRBV10-3 | . | TRBJ2-1 | TRBD2
TGTGCCAGCAGCGCGACTAGCGGATTCTACAATGAGCAGTTCTTC | CASSATSGFYNEQFF | TRBV9 | . | TRBJ2-1 | TRBD2
TGTGCCACCCTCGGCGCGTCGGGAGTCTATGAGCAGTTCTTC | CATLGASGVYEQFF | TRBV19 | few | TRBJ2-1 | .
TGTGCCAGCTCATCACGATTGGACAGGGGCAATCAGCCCCAGCATTTT | CASSSRLDRGNQPQHF | TRBV18 | few | TRBJ1-5 | TRBD1
TGTGCCAGCAGCAAACCGGGACAGGGGAAATACGAGCAGTACTTC | CASSKPGQGKYEQYF | TRBV7-2 | . | TRBJ2-7 | TRBD1
TGTGCCAGTAGTATAGCCTTAGCGGGAGGGCCGGAATTCCATGAGCAGTTCTTC | CASSIALAGGPEFHEQFF | TRBV19 | . | TRBJ2-1 | TRBD2
TGTGCCAGCAGAAAGACTAGCGGGTATTCCTACAATGAGCAGTTCTTC | CASRKTSGYSYNEQFF | TRBV5-4 | . | TRBJ2-1 | TRBD2
TGTGCCATCAGTGAGACTAGCGGGAGCTACGAGCAGTACTTC | CAISETSGSYEQYF | TRBV10-3 | few | TRBJ2-7 | TRBD2
TGTGCCAGCAGCGTAGAAGAGGGCCCCTGGAATGAGCAGTTCTTC | CASSVEEGPWNEQFF | TRBV9 | . | TRBJ2-1 | .
TGTGCCTGGACTGGCACTACGCAGCACCTCCACTTT | CAWTGTTQHLHF | TRBV30 | . | TRBJ1-6 | .
TGTGCCAGCAGTTACAGGACAGGGGAAGAGACCCAGTACTTC | CASSYRTGEETQYF | TRBV6-5 | . | TRBJ2-5 | TRBD1
TGCGCCAGCAGCCAACCAGGGGGCGCCTATGGCTACACCTTC | CASSQPGGAYGYTF | TRBV4-1 | few | TRBJ1-2 | TRBD1
TGTGCCAGTAAGGTGAGGAGCGGGACCACAGATACGCAGTATTTT | CASKVRSGTTDTQYF | TRBV19 | once | TRBJ2-3 | TRBD2
TGTGCCAGCACCAGGGGGCCATCAGATACGCAGTATTTT | CASTRGPSDTQYF | TRBV19 | . | TRBJ2-3 | TRBD1
TGTGCCAGCAGTGAACCGACAGGGGGATACACCATATATTTT | CASSEPTGGYTIYF | TRBV25-1 | few | TRBJ1-3 | TRBD1
TGTGCCAGCAGCTTGGCGACGGGGTACTTACCCAATGGCTACACCTTC | CASSLATGYLPNGYTF | TRBV5-4 | few | TRBJ1-2 | .
TGCAGCGTCGCCGGACAGAATTACGAGCAGTACTTC | CSVAGQNYEQYF | TRBV29-1 | few | TRBJ2-7 | .
TGTGCCAGCGGCTTGGCAGGGCCCACCGGGGAGCTGTTTTTT | CASGLAGPTGELFF | TRBV7-9 | few | TRBJ2-2 | .
TGCGCCAGCAGTTCAGCGGCGCGGGACCCCACAGATACGCAGTATTTT | CASSSAARDPTDTQYF | TRBV5-1 | . | TRBJ2-3 | .
TGTGCCAGCAGTTTCCAGGGGGATGACTATGGCTACACCTTC | CASSFQGDDYGYTF | TRBV28 | . | TRBJ1-2 | TRBD1
TGTGCCAGCAGCATAGGATGGACAGGGGCTGAAGCTTTCTTT | CASSIGWTGAEAFF | TRBV7-9 | . | TRBJ1-1 | TRBD1
TGTGCCAGCTTGACTAGCGGTTATCACAATGAGCAGTTCTTC | CASLTSGYHNEQFF | TRBV6-6 | few | TRBJ2-1 | TRBD2
TGTGCCATCAGTGAGGGCCTCGCCGGACGCGGGGGTGGCCAGCCCCAGCATTTT | CAISEGLAGRGGGQPQHF | TRBV10-3 | few | TRBJ1-5 | .
TGTGCCTGGAGTGTAGGGGCAATGAACACTGAAGCTTTCTTT | CAWSVGAMNTEAFF | TRBV30 | few | TRBJ1-1 | .
TGCAGCGTTCCCGGGACTATTGAAGAGACCCAGTACTTC | CSVPGTIEETQYF | TRBV29-1 | few | TRBJ2-5 | TRBD2
TGTGCCAGCAGCTTAGGACCAGGCTCCTACAATGAGCAGTTCTTC | CASSLGPGSYNEQFF | TRBV7-6 | few | TRBJ2-1 | .
TGTGCCAGCAGCACCGGGACAGGGAGCTACGAGCAGTACTTC | CASSTGTGSYEQYF | TRBV11-2 | few | TRBJ2-7 | TRBD1
TGTGCCACCAGGAGGGACTTCGGCTCCTACGAGCAGTACTTC | CATRRDFGSYEQYF | TRBV15 | . | TRBJ2-7 | .
TGTGCCAGCAGTGCTCAGGGGGCTGTCTACGAGCAGTACTTC | CASSAQGAVYEQYF | TRBV2 | . | TRBJ2-7 | TRBD1
TGTGCCAGCCTCGGGGGTAGGGACCAGCCCCAGCATTTT | CASLGGRDQPQHF | TRBV21-1 | . | TRBJ1-5 | .
TGTGCCAGTAGTATCCGAACAGGGCCTCAGCCCCAGCATTTT | CASSIRTGPQPQHF | TRBV19 | few | TRBJ1-5 | .
TGTGCCAGCAGCTTGGGAGTAAACACTGAAGCTTTCTTT | CASSLGVNTEAFF | TRBV11-1 | . | TRBJ1-1 | .
TGTGCCAGCAGCCGAACTAGCGGGAGCGTCGATGAGCAGTTCTTC | CASSRTSGSVDEQFF | TRBV5-6 | few | TRBJ2-1 | TRBD2